These T cell receptor beta chains were read from a single sample in a study of identical twins. Each CDR3 protein is one row after TCRdb ran MiXCR on the 5' RACE reads. Of 1.5 million to 2 million distinct CDR3 sequences listed, roughly a third are singletons. Sequenced input: cord blood. The source of these receptors is a newborn girl in good health. Each CDR3 is given with its conserved first and last residue.

>TRBJ2-7|TRBV12-3/TRBV12-4
CASSLGPTSEQYF
>TRBJ2-5|TRBV20-1
CSARDLRATKETQYF
>TRBJ1-2|TRBV27
CASSATSGNYGYTF
>TRBJ2-7|TRBV4-2
CASSQDSGRGLSYEQYF
>TRBJ1-1|TRBV6-5
CATGDLDREFAEAFF
>TRBJ1-1|TRBV4-2
CASSVSETEAFF
>-|TRBV7-2
CASSLVRVHEQYF
>TRBJ1-1|TRBV20-1
CSASRRSEAFF
>TRBJ1-5|TRBV6-6
CASSYSDRGQPQHF
>TRBJ2-3|TRBV2
CASSDGRGGPTDTQYF
>TRBJ2-3|TRBV29-1
CSVLPTGVSTDTQYF
>TRBJ2-1|TRBV10-3
CATVGELKREQFF
>-|TRBV27
CASRLQFSSYNEQYF
>TRBJ2-3|TRBV29-1
CSYRSGGSTDTQYF
>TRBJ1-1|TRBV10-3
CAIRQGGETEAFF
>TRBJ1-2|TRBV6-2/TRBV6-3
CASRTGALYGYTF
>TRBJ1-5|TRBV27
CASSFRGTSNQPQHF
>TRBJ2-7|TRBV7-9
CASSTSGRSYEQYF
>TRBJ2-1|TRBV29-1
CSVDWEGRYNEQFF
>TRBJ2-5|TRBV28
CASSFGTSGRGETQYF
>-|TRBV5-6
CASSLWASSPYNEQYF
>TRBJ1-2|TRBV18
CASSPDGRAANGYTF
>TRBJ2-5|TRBV27
CASSLVRGRQETQYF
>TRBJ2-7|TRBV6-5
CASSYHAGTASYEQYF
>TRBJ2-1|TRBV6-4
CASAITSGRNEQFF
>TRBJ2-1|TRBV4-1
CASSQESRPYNEQFF
>TRBJ2-1|TRBV2
CASSDIASGNNEQFF
>TRBJ1-5|TRBV7-8
CASSLETGAVSKPRHF
>TRBJ1-1|TRBV10-3
CAITGTGANTEAFF
>TRBJ1-1|TRBV4-1
CASSQVSRGTNTEAFF
>TRBJ1-5|TRBV6-2/TRBV6-3
CASSRTLQSAKHF
>TRBJ1-3|TRBV10-3
CAISGQRSSGNTIYF
>TRBJ1-5|TRBV20-1
CSASWAGDQPQHF